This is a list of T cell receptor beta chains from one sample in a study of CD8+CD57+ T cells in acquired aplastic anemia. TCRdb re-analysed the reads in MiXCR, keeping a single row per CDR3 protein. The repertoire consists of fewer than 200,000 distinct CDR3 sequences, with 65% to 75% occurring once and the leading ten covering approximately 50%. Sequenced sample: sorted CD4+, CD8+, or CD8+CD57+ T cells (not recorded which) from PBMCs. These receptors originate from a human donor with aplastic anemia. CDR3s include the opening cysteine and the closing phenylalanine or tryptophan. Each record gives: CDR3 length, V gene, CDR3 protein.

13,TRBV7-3,CASSQHSGNTIYF
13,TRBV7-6,CASTLDYTDEQFF
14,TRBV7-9,CASSLGPGGTGAFF
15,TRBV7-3,CASSKQGPSSYEQYF
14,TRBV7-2,CASSADRGREPLHF
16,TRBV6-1,CASSDSDPGAPYEQYF
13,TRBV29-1,CSVGGTGDYEQYF
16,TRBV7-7,CASSLQAGVQYNEQFF
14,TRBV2,CASRRDGNSYEQYF
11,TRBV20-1,CSADDGYEQYF
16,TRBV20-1,CSARVWLAGVIYEQYF
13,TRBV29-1,CSVRRAINTEAFF
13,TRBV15,CATSRGQLDEQFF
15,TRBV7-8,CASRSPGLAGNEQFF
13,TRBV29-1,CSVDQALNTEAFF
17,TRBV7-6,CASSSWGDRGHNSPLHF
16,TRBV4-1,CASSQVRFPPHYEQYF
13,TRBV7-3,CASSAAAGTEAFF
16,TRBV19,CASSLVRLTNTGELFF
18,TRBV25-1,CASSGLGRGGSYNSPHHF
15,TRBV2,CASTPLTTRGTEAFF
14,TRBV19,CASRTTQGNTEAFF
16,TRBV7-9,CASSLGLGKLAGELFF
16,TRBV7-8,CASTRTSGGALETQYF
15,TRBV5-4,CASSPGGESNQPQHF
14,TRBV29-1,CSVEWTSGNNEQFF
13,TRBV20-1,CSATGTGRNEQYF
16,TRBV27,CASSLLAAPRDTEAFF
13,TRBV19,CASSIGGGSGYTF
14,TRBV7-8,CASSLGRRNTEAFF
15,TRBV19,CASSTALSGSYEQYF
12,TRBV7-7,CASSATGETQYF
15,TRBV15,CATSRDTGGTGELFF
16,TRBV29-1,CSVSQTSGVNTGELFF
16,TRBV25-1,CASSDLTQGWGTEAFF
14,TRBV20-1,CSAISQGYNSPLHF
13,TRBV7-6,CASSPGRHDEQYF
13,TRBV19,CASSIGVNTEAFF
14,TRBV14,CASSQRRSLETQYF
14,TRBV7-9,CASSLTGQLSEQYF
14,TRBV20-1,CSARLAGYQETQYF
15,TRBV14,CASSRQGLASREQYF
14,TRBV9,CASSVGGQRETQYF
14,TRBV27,CASSLGHLPREQFF
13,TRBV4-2,CASSSGRNYGYTF
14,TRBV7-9,CASSLGGRLEGYTF
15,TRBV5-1,CASSLSGGGLNEQFF
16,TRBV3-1,CASSPGFAGGHVEQFF
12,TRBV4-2,CASSQLQDGYTF
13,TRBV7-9,CASSLMQGETQYF
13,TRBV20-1,CSASDTRGREQYF
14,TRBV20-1,CSARATTVRYEQYF
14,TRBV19,CASSTGLAGEGVFF
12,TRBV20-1,CSARGLEHEQYF